This T cell receptor (beta chain) was found in a study of CD8 T cells in Susac syndrome. Study-wide results and caveats: Individuals included in the TCR sequencing and HLA analysis were acknowledged by the study to be relatively few in number.

Sequencing of TCR beta was performed on blood CD8+ and CD4+ T cells. Negative isolation was applied to CD8+ and CD4+ T cells, and FACS enrichment was applied to TEMRA cells. The CDR3 extends over 13 amino acids. Germline values: CDR1 MGHDK, CDR2 SYGVNS. V dropped 6 bases and J dropped 5; count of bases not matched to a gene: 2. Random-hexamer reverse transcription was applied to roughly 0.45 to 1 ug RNA. By means of immunoSEQ multiplex PCR, TCR beta CDR3 spanning 54 Vbeta and 13 Jbeta underwent amplification. In TCRdb, the immunoSEQ multiplex PCR reads were re-called with MiXCR into one record per CDR3 protein. Of about 160,000 distinct CDR3 sequences in the sample, roughly 95% were seen once. The table lists this clonotype with a few counts. No antigen is known for it.

Sequencing used CD4+ T cells from PBMCs. This receptor was obtained from a human donor with multiple sclerosis. This chain uses TRBV25-1 with TRBJ1-5, with TRBD1 matching over 9 bases. The CDR3 DNA reads as TGTGCCAGCAGGGGACAGGGTCATCAGCCCCAGCATTTT. As protein: CASRGQGHQPQHF.